Below, one TCR beta chain is given with its context. Its antigen remains undetermined. Base-call qualities are not available, and no considerably larger clone is one nucleotide away. The library was generated by the immunoSEQ multiplex PCR assay. A mixture of 60 forward primers for TCR Vbeta segments and 13 reverse primers for TCR Jbeta segments was used in the multiplex PCR. Amplification of the CDR3 region of rearranged TCR beta genes was performed with a multiplex PCR assay on genomic DNA. Amplified TCR beta libraries were sequenced as 87-base-pair reads on the Illumina HiSeq System. From the authors' description of their analysis: In a later analysis, 77 million or so unique TCR beta chains were counted across the approximately 670 repertoires, and roughly 10 million of these chains were shared by at least two donors. A nearest-neighbor algorithm error-corrected the raw reads and collapsed the reads into unique sequences, merging closely related sequences to remove PCR and sequencing errors. V, D and J gene segments were assigned by aligning CDR3 sequences to IMGT reference sequences. For a sequence to be retained, a match of at least six nucleotides to both a V gene segment and a J gene segment was required. A rearrangement was called productive if the CDR3 had no stop codons and remained in frame with V and J, and every other rearrangement was called non-productive. CDR3 was defined by IMGT convention, running from the second conserved V-encoded cysteine to the conserved J-encoded phenylalanine. The earlier analysis of approximately 590 of the donors excluded any sequence lacking an unambiguous match to a single V gene segment. An earlier analysis of 587 of the donors called V segments functional above 56.7% productive rearrangements and segregating when the between-donor standard deviation exceeded 5%. A statistical classification framework was built for diagnosing cytomegalovirus status from the catalog of TCR beta chain sequences. A later analysis assigned V and J genes by comparing TCR nucleotide sequences with IMGT/GENE-DB human TR gene sequences. A later analysis assigned CDR3 sequences and most-parsimonious VDJ recombination scenarios with the TCRdist pipeline. A later analysis defined each TCR beta chain by its CDR3 amino acid sequence plus V-gene family, and excluded reads lacking a unique V-gene family. In a later analysis, around 650 highly shared, low-generation-probability nucleotide sequences were removed to address suspected cross-contamination and a sequencing artifact. For each public chain, a later analysis derived a clonal expansion index from normalized ranks of inferred template counts within each repertoire. A later analysis computed generation probabilities with a VDJ recombination model fitted to out-of-frame rearrangements, and checked the results against IGoR. A later analysis scored TCR-TCR, TCR-HLA and TCR-CMV co-occurrence with hypergeometric tests, applying a repertoire-size bias correction to TCR pairs. To estimate false discovery rates, a later analysis permuted the HLA or CMV assignments 20 times. In a later analysis, co-occurring TCRs were grouped using DBSCAN, and TCRdist sequence similarity was added for clustering within HLA-allele-positive subsets. Repertoires with fewer than 30,000 or more than 120,000 public chains were left out of co-occurrence clustering, as were five repertoires with anomalous nucleotide sharing. TCRdb retrieved this table from immuneACCESS and kept in-frame rearrangements only. Not all clones are present; in checked studies, unresolved V genes account for under half, and no reason is known for the remainder. That table supplies the V and J calls and clone size; D and trimming were determined from the DNA. This sample comprises under 200,000 clones, around 68% of them detected only once. Clones ranked in the top ten supply around 2.8% of the sample.

This sample was included in a study of cytomegalovirus exposure and HLA in healthy donors listed by TCRdb under 2017. Turning to the overall study: According to an earlier analysis of 450 to 650 of the donors, 150 million to 200 million T cells yielded 95 million to 140 million unique TCR beta sequences and about 300 Gb of sequence data. About 310 gigabases of sequencing data and 80 million or so unique TCR sequences were included in an early release covering about 620 HLA-typed donors. Among the roughly 400 genotyped donors, around 81% belonged to the genetic ancestry cluster associated with self-reported Caucasian donors. The study aimed to test whether signatures of past pathogen exposure could be identified by cataloging public T cell receptors. Using immunosequencing, the study profiled T cell repertoires from 666 subjects and related those repertoires to cytomegalovirus serostatus. Besides the first cohort of roughly 640 subjects, a separate validation cohort made up of over 95 different subjects was used. The study combined high-throughput TCR immunosequencing, statistical association of individual TCRs with disease status, and machine learning to predict cytomegalovirus infection status. In a later analysis, previously published TCR beta repertoires from 600 to 850 donors were re-analyzed and high-resolution HLA genotyping was added so that TCR occurrence patterns could be studied. Rather than using new phenotypic data, the later analysis identified candidate immune exposures from TCR beta sequences and from how often those sequences occurred across donors. An earlier analysis of several hundred of the donors used high-throughput TCR beta sequencing to judge whether each TCR beta V gene segment behaved as functional or pseudogenic. Donor age, sex, ethnicity and CMV serostatus were collected together with the repertoire data. Genome-wide SNP genotypes for about 55% of the roughly 670 donors were used in a later genetic analysis, which treated that subset as a discovery cohort. All discovery cohort repertoires had been generated using a single sequencing platform. HLA typing included class I and class II loci at four-digit resolution. Typing coverage differed by locus: A, B, C, DRB1 and DQB1 were typed in roughly 620-630 donors, DQA1 in around 500, DPA1 in 600 to 610, and DPB1 in just under 490. Roughly five DR-DQ haplotypes were handled as single units for association and clustering, since linkage in the cohort was strong. Among 350 to 400 genotyped donors of the cohort, an average of approximately 240,000 unique TCR beta nucleotide sequences were sequenced per donor, 15% to 20% of them non-productive. The paper as a whole reports these results and caveats: Compared with equally common non-associated chains, HLA-associated TCR beta chains in a later analysis were more clonally expanded and had lower generation probabilities. The sequencing pipeline was judged likely to have produced a cluster of highly shared sequence variants as a technical artifact. In a later genetic analysis, a missense DCLRE1C variant was associated with V-gene and J-gene trimming of TCR beta chains, and the association was replicated in an independent cohort. Roughly uniform sequencing depth across donors was assumed in presence/absence analyses, although this assumption may not hold. A total of about 180 TCR beta chains were listed by the study as associated with cytomegalovirus. Some IMGT-functional V segments, including TRBV6-2 and TRBV6-3, could not be told apart with the 87-base-pair reads, so those segments were excluded. A later analysis found that TCR association rates varied across HLA loci, with DRB1 alleles showing the most associated TCRs and HLA-C alleles the fewest. When HLA alleles, especially DR and DQ, strongly co-occurred, attributing TCR associations to individual alleles was difficult. While some public TCRs were present in many individuals, most TCR sequences turned up only very rarely across donors. Correlated functional status among segregating V segments might reflect linkage disequilibrium, but an unknown experimental factor could not be ruled out. An earlier analysis of some 590 of the donors showed that most TCR beta V segments appeared in productive rearrangements either about 90% or about 30% of the time, which broadly matched IMGT annotations. According to a later analysis, parvovirus B19, influenza, CMV and Epstein-Barr virus appeared linked to several top co-occurrence clusters. A few of the identified cytomegalovirus-associated TCR beta chains were confirmed in vitro to be specific for cytomegalovirus antigens. A further reported finding was that TCR beta sequences accurately predicted the HLA-A and HLA-B alleles for most subjects in the first cohort. The authors suggested that the approach could potentially be extended to other disease states and immunological phenotypes. According to a later genetic analysis, donors in an Asian-associated ancestry cluster had fewer N-insertions in productive TCRs than the roughly 670-donor mean. CMV serostatus was the only immune exposure information available for the cohort. At a false discovery rate of 0.05, a later analysis linked 16,951 TCR beta sequences to specific HLA alleles. The classifier was reported to diagnose cytomegalovirus status with high specificity and sensitivity in both the original and validation cohorts. Most CMV-associated TCR beta chains appeared to be HLA-restricted in a later analysis, and the HLA associations seemed to be driven largely by CMV exposure. The cohort was sequenced for TCR beta chains only, and without alpha or paired-chain data the features that could be detected were limited. Because HLA typing was unavailable for some donors at each locus, only the typed subset was used in association tests. About 17 rarely observed V segments, including chromosome 9 orphons, were excluded from the earlier analysis of approximately 500 of the donors because counts were too low.

The cohort was made up of 650 to 700 healthy bone marrow donors. At the time of sampling, every cohort member was nominally healthy, though immune exposures that went unrecorded were likely present. The donor was CMV seropositive and was included in the group of about 290 seropositive cohort members. Each donor provided a peripheral blood sample, and peripheral blood mononuclear cells were used for TCR beta sequencing. The Qiagen DNeasy Blood Extraction Kit was used to extract genomic DNA from the blood cell samples. Trimming takes 7 bases off V and 1 base off J; junction bases not matched to a gene: 4. The CDR3 has 14 amino acids, counting the end cysteine and phenylalanine. The kept DNA is CDR3 alone, 42 bases in frame from the first base. According to the germline V gene, CDR1 reads ENHRY and CDR2 reads SYGVKD.

The specimen sequenced was PBMCs. This clonotype was obtained from a woman in her thirties or forties in good health and CMV-seropositive. The chain joins TRBV10-3 to TRBJ1-1; 9 central bases correspond to TRBD1. Here the CDR3 is given as CAIKPGQGNTEAFF. Here is the DNA: TGTGCCATCAAACCGGGACAGGGGAACACTGAAGCTTTCTTT.